This T cell receptor beta chain was documented in a study of response to subunit inactivated influenza vaccine. The study's findings and limits: With each seasonal influenza vaccination, the authors suggested, few new T cells are recruited.

TCRdb passed the RT-PCR reads through MiXCR, listing each CDR3 protein once. This table holds 550,000 to 800,000 distinct CDR3 sequences, more than 15% found once. Germline CDR1 reads SNHLY; CDR2 reads FYNNEI. The V and J ends lost 8 bases and 1 base respectively, with 12 bases between them. The CDR3 runs 14 residues. A word on this clonotype: Its specificity is not known.

The TCR was taken from a man aged 50 to 59 who received an inactivated influenza vaccine. The genes are TRBV2 and TRBJ1-3; D possibly corresponds to TRBD1 (5 bases). Sequencing was performed on PBMCs from blood, taken about 12 days after vaccination. DNA for the CDR3: TGTGCCAGCGGAAGGGGTCCGTCTGGAAACACCATATATTTT. The encoded protein is CASGRGPSGNTIYF.